This TCR beta chain was observed in a study of T cells after yellow fever vaccination. The CDR3 runs to 14 residues. V lost 4 bases and J 5 bases, leaving 15 bases between the germline ends. Germline CDR1 is SGHRS and CDR2 is YFSETQ. MiXCR, run by TCRdb on the 5' RACE reads, gives a single entry per CDR3 protein. The repertoire consists of a few hundred thousand distinct CDR3 sequences, with around 16% occurring once and the leading ten covering roughly 17%. The genes are TRBV5-1 and TRBJ2-5; TRBD2 is a possible D gene (7 bases). The sample consisted of PBMCs, taken about 5 days after the first yellow fever vaccination. The TCR was taken from a man between 18 and 29 years old who received the YFV17D yellow fever vaccine. CDR3 sequence (DNA): TGCGCCAGCAGCGCGAAGGGGGGGCCGGAGACCCAGTACTTC. This codes for CASSAKGGPETQYF.